These T cell receptor beta chains were read from a single sample in a study of shared clonotypes between healthy human individuals. Repertoires were generated with immunoSEQ multiplex PCR, while TCRdb's copy carries only in-frame clones and drops some. This table has about 2.4 million clones, 93% appearing once. Input material: naive CD4+ T cells from PBMCs. The receptor source for this set is a man between 18 and 29 years old in good health. Some clones in this sample may be carry-over from other donors' samples. Each CDR3 is given with its conserved first and last residue. The D gene is left open where the match is weak. Size is omitted from some rows. Given values are once, few, many or a class for expanded clones.

D: -
J: TRBJ2-3
V: TRBV9
size: once
CDR3: CASSGRQVSTDTQYF
DNA: TGTGCCAGCAGCGGAAGACAGGTCAGCACAGATACGCAGTATTTT

D: -
J: TRBJ2-3
V: TRBV28
size: -
CDR3: CASSLQWTDTQYF
DNA: TGTGCCAGCAGTTTACAGTGGACGGATACGCAGTATTTT

D: -
J: TRBJ2-1
V: TRBV2
size: -
CDR3: CASRGGHHEQFF
DNA: TGTGCCAGCAGGGGGGGGCACCATGAGCAGTTCTTC

D: -
J: TRBJ1-1
V: TRBV5-1
size: -
CDR3: CASSPLGNTEAFF
DNA: TGCGCCAGCAGCCCTCTAGGGAACACTGAAGCTTTCTTT

D: -
J: TRBJ1-2
V: TRBV28
size: few
CDR3: CASSFRLAVGGYTF
DNA: TGTGCCAGCAGTTTTCGTCTGGCCGTCGGCGGCTACACCTTC

D: -
J: TRBJ2-1
V: TRBV10-3
size: -
CDR3: CAISPGTPGGGEQFF
DNA: TGTGCCATCAGTCCCGGGACACCGGGGGGCGGCGAGCAGTTCTTC

D: TRBD2
J: TRBJ2-4
V: TRBV4-1
size: -
CDR3: CASSRLGTTSGYLDIQYF
DNA: TGCGCCAGCAGCCGATTGGGTACGACTAGCGGCTATTTGGACATTCAGTACTTC

D: TRBD1
J: TRBJ2-7
V: TRBV6-6
size: -
CDR3: CASSPLSGQGYEQYF
DNA: TGTGCCAGCAGTCCACTTTCAGGACAGGGATACGAGCAGTACTTC

D: -
J: TRBJ2-3
V: TRBV5-5
size: -
CDR3: CASSSEWVTSTDTQYF
DNA: TGTGCCAGCAGCTCGGAATGGGTCACTAGCACAGATACGCAGTATTTT

D: -
J: TRBJ2-5
V: TRBV18
size: -
CDR3: CASSPPGQETQYF
DNA: TGTGCCAGCTCACCACCCGGTCAAGAGACCCAGTACTTC

D: TRBD1
J: TRBJ2-7
V: TRBV29-1
size: -
CDR3: CSAQTGTISEQYF
DNA: TGCAGCGCACAGACAGGGACAATCTCCGAGCAGTACTTC

D: -
J: TRBJ2-7
V: TRBV4-3
size: -
CDR3: CASSRQAGTYEQYF
DNA: TGCGCCAGCAGCCGGCAGGCGGGAACCTACGAGCAGTACTTC

D: -
J: TRBJ2-5
V: TRBV11-2
size: -
CDR3: CASSWEERETQYF
DNA: TGTGCCAGCAGCTGGGAGGAACGGGAGACCCAGTACTTC

D: -
J: TRBJ2-2
V: TRBV29-1
size: -
CDR3: CSVARTGELFF
DNA: TGCAGCGTTGCTAGGACCGGGGAGCTGTTTTTT

D: -
J: TRBJ1-1
V: TRBV28
size: -
CDR3: CASDTQGMNTEAFF
DNA: TGTGCCAGCGATACTCAGGGAATGAACACTGAAGCTTTCTTT

D: -
J: TRBJ1-5
V: TRBV6-5
size: -
CDR3: CASSYSRQAGQPQHF
DNA: TGTGCCAGCAGTTACTCGAGGCAGGCCGGACAGCCCCAGCATTTT

D: -
J: TRBJ2-3
V: TRBV12-5
size: once
CDR3: CASGLGLPGDFGTDTQYF
DNA: TGTGCTAGTGGTTTAGGACTTCCAGGAGACTTCGGGACAGATACGCAGTATTTT

D: -
J: TRBJ1-5
V: TRBV5-1
size: -
CDR3: CASSPVGPGDQPQHF
DNA: -

D: -
J: TRBJ2-5
V: TRBV27
size: -
CDR3: CASSFSGRETQYF
DNA: TGTGCCAGCAGTTTCTCAGGGCGAGAGACCCAGTACTTC

D: TRBD1
J: TRBJ1-2
V: TRBV10-2
size: -
CDR3: CASSVLATGDIGGYTF
DNA: TGCGCCAGCAGTGTTTTAGCGACAGGGGATATAGGCGGCTACACCTTC

D: -
J: TRBJ2-3
V: TRBV9
size: few
CDR3: CASSVGPNTDTQYF
DNA: TGTGCCAGCAGCGTAGGCCCCAACACAGATACGCAGTATTTT

D: -
J: TRBJ2-5
V: TRBV5-1
size: -
CDR3: CASSYSGHQETQYF
DNA: TGCGCCAGCAGCTATTCCGGGCACCAAGAGACCCAGTACTTC